This T cell receptor (beta chain) emerged from a study of T cells after posttransplantation cyclophosphamide. General study results and limits: Skin or GI-infiltrating T cells shared few TRB sequences with blood.

Clones were sequenced by immunoSEQ multiplex PCR, and TCRdb holds only the in-frame ones, with some missing. The data show about 21,000 clones, 80% to 90% seen once. Concerning this clone itself: Its antigen is currently unknown.

CDR1 and CDR2 from the germline V gene are SGHTA and FQGNSA. The CDR3 consists of 15 residues. V was clipped by 4 bases and J by 2 bases, with 13 bases between them. Methotrexate plus calcineurin inhibitor accompanied controls' myeloablative marrow transplants; sampling was 1 year later. The material was PBMCs, obtained about 400 days after allogeneic stem cell transplant with calcineurin inhibitor and methotrexate. The TCR sequence derives from a female patient aged 30-39 years who received an allogeneic stem cell transplant from an unrelated donor, was CMV-positive, and had acute and chronic GVHD. Some T cells may have come from the graft donor. V gene TRBV7-2 combines with J gene TRBJ2-3, with D perhaps TRBD2 (5 bases). The CDR3 sequence: CASSYPSSLTDTQYF. CDR3 DNA sequence: TGTGCCAGCAGCTACCCTAGCAGCCTCACAGATACGCAGTATTTT.